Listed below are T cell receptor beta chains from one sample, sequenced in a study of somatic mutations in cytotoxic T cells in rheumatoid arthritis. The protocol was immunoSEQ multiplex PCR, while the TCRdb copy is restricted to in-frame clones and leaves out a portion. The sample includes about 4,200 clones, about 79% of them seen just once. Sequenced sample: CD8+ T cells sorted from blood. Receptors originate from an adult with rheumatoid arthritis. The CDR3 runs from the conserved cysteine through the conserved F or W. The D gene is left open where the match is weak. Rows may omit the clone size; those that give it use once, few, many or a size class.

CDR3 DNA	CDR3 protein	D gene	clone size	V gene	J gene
TGTGCCAGCAGCGCCCTAGAGGGGATCGACACCGGGGAGCTGTTTTTT	CASSALEGIDTGELFF	-	-	TRBV9	TRBJ2-2
TGTGCCATCAGTGAAGGTTCGGGGGCCGGGGAGCTGTTTTTT	CAISEGSGAGELFF	-	-	TRBV10-3	TRBJ2-2
TGCGCCAGCAGCGAAACTGGGGGGGAGGGCTACACCTTC	CASSETGGEGYTF	-	-	TRBV5-1	TRBJ1-2
TGTGCCAGTAATCTGCGGGCGGGGGTGAACACTGAAGCTTTCTTT	CASNLRAGVNTEAFF	-	-	TRBV19	TRBJ1-1
TGTGCCAGCAGCCCCGGGACAGGGTATCAGCCCCAGCATTTT	CASSPGTGYQPQHF	TRBD1	-	TRBV27	TRBJ1-5
TGTGCCAGTAAAGGTGGCCGGGTCAGGGCGGACACTGAAGCTTTCTTT	CASKGGRVRADTEAFF	-	-	TRBV19	TRBJ1-1
TGTGCCAGCAGCCTGGGAGGTTGGACAGATACGCAGTATTTT	CASSLGGWTDTQYF	-	-	TRBV14	TRBJ2-3
TGTGCCAGCAGCGCGGGACAGACACCTTTAGCCAAAAACATTCAGTACTTC	CASSAGQTPLAKNIQYF	-	-	TRBV7-9	TRBJ2-4
TGTGCCAGCAGGGGGACTAGCGGGGACACAGATACGCAGTATTTT	CASRGTSGDTDTQYF	TRBD2	-	TRBV2	TRBJ2-3
TGTGCCAGCAGTTTAGGTAGCGGTTCCTACGAGCAGTACTTC	CASSLGSGSYEQYF	-	-	TRBV27	TRBJ2-7
TGTGCCAGCAGTGAATGGACAGGCGGGTATGGCTACACCTTC	CASSEWTGGYGYTF	TRBD1	-	TRBV6-5	TRBJ1-2
TGTGCCAGCTCACCAAAGGGACAGGGATCCTATGGCTACACCTTC	CASSPKGQGSYGYTF	TRBD1	-	TRBV18	TRBJ1-2
TGTGCCAGCAGTTACAGCTCCTACAATGAGCAGTTCTTC	CASSYSSYNEQFF	-	-	TRBV6-5	TRBJ2-1
TGTGCCAGCAGTGAATTGTCTAGGTGGGTTGAAGCTTTCTTT	CASSELSRWVEAFF	-	few	TRBV6-1	TRBJ1-1
TGTGCCAGCAGCTTAGGCCGTGGGGGTCCCTACGAGCAGTACTTC	CASSLGRGGPYEQYF	-	-	TRBV7-9	TRBJ2-7
TGTGCCAGCAGCTTAGGGTGGGGCAAGGTAACTGAAGCTTTCTTT	CASSLGWGKVTEAFF	-	-	TRBV7-6	TRBJ1-1
TGCGCCAGCAGCCACTCTAGCTCGAACACTGAAGCTTTCTTT	CASSHSSSNTEAFF	-	-	TRBV4-1	TRBJ1-1
TGTGCCAGCAGTTTCGGCAGGACGTACGAGCAGTACTTC	CASSFGRTYEQYF	-	-	TRBV28	TRBJ2-7
TGCGCCAGCAGCCAAGTCCTTCCGGGTCTTGGGAGGTATGGCTACACCTTC	CASSQVLPGLGRYGYTF	-	-	TRBV4-1	TRBJ1-2
TGTGCCAGCAGTCTGTCACCCTCTGGGGCCAACGTCCTGACTTTC	CASSLSPSGANVLTF	-	-	TRBV27	TRBJ2-6
TGTGCCAGCAGCTCTCCATTGGGGGGGGATACTGGGGCCAACGTCCTGACTTTC	CASSSPLGGDTGANVLTF	TRBD2	-	TRBV9	TRBJ2-6
TGTGCCATCAGTGGTTACAGTCCCTCCTACGAGCAGTACTTC	CAISGYSPSYEQYF	-	-	TRBV10-3	TRBJ2-7
TGTGCCAGCCTCCGGACAGGGGAGGACTACACCTTC	CASLRTGEDYTF	TRBD1	-	TRBV6-5	TRBJ1-2
TGCGCCAGCAGCTTTCCGGGAGGGAAGGACACCGGGGAGCTGTTTTTT	CASSFPGGKDTGELFF	TRBD2	-	TRBV5-1	TRBJ2-2
TGTGCCAGCAGCTTGGGCCGGGGGGGCTACAATGAGCAGTTCTTC	CASSLGRGGYNEQFF	TRBD2	once	TRBV7-8	TRBJ2-1
TGTGCCAGCAGCCCTTGGACAGGGACGAGCTCTGGAAACACCATATATTTT	CASSPWTGTSSGNTIYF	TRBD1	-	TRBV9	TRBJ1-3
TGTGCCAGCAGTATGACAGGGACGGGCTACGAGCAGTACTTC	CASSMTGTGYEQYF	TRBD1	-	TRBV6-5	TRBJ2-7
TGTGCCAGCAGCTTGTGGGGGATAGGGTCAGATACGCAGTATTTT	CASSLWGIGSDTQYF	-	-	TRBV5-6	TRBJ2-3